Included here is one TCR beta chain sequence, with context. This clonotype was found many times. Its antigen is still unknown. Base qualities are not recorded, but no much larger clone differs from it by a single base. To prepare the library, 5' RACE was applied. The ligated cDNA was amplified in four rounds of PCR with nested alpha and beta constant region primers together with the SP2 primer. For the blood and skin samples, TCR RNA was reverse transcribed with SuperScript IV using primers for the alpha and beta constant regions. Using T4 RNA ligase 1, an oligonucleotide carrying both the Illumina SP2 primer and a UMI was ligated onto the 3' end of the cDNA. To prevent hairpin formation, the 12-nucleotide UMI was made up of two random hexamers with an eight-base spacer between them. TCR alpha and beta chain libraries were processed separately from the second PCR onward, with dual indexing for multiplexing. After pooling, the indexed libraries were analyzed by capillary electrophoresis and sequenced on either an Illumina MiSeq or NextSeq. To boost base diversity and improve cluster recognition, PhiX DNA at about 5-7.5% was spiked into the libraries. In the original analysis: Demultiplexor extracted UMIs from read 2, combined them with read 1 TCR sequence, and split reads by sample indices. Decombinator identified V and J genes and V-J junctions, assigning each TCR a five-part identifier including V and J deletions. Collapsinator relied on UMIs to correct both sequencing errors and PCR amplification heterogeneity, producing a UMI-based abundance for each TCR. Identifiers were converted to nucleotide sequence by CDR3Translator and translated to amino acids, and CDR3 regions were extracted on the basis of terminal motifs. Error-corrected counts of alpha and beta TCRs from blood and skin were compared after being normalized to the amount of input RNA. TCRdb reran the public reads through fastp at Q25 and MiXCR, keeping productive beta chains. Duplicate CDR3 protein sequences are folded into a single record with the most common DNA and genes. The V and J calls were determined by TCRdb, not by the authors. The sample data list about 60,000 distinct CDR3 sequences, and under 10% of these were observed just once. The ten largest clones add up to less than 20% of the sample.

The sample belongs to a study of naive and memory T cell subsets (dated by TCRdb to the late 2010s). Describing the broader study: The figure summarizing the skin biopsy and whole blood samples listed about 10 blood donors, 7 tuberculin skin test biopsies and 3 saline control biopsies. PCR2 was typically a SYBR Green qPCR stopped at a set threshold; low-input samples could instead use end-point PCR (around 6 cycles).

The research as a whole found: The RNA-based method was acknowledged as potentially sensitive to TCR transcript changes with T cell activation and differentiation.

The study reported a robust and sensitive protocol to amplify, sequence and analyze TCRs, based on 3' ligation of a UMI-containing oligonucleotide to TCR cDNA. Whole blood analysis involved drawing roughly 2.5 ml of peripheral blood from adult healthy volunteers into Tempus tubes and then extracting RNA following the manufacturer's instructions. Total RNA, without cell sorting, was DNase treated with RQ1 DNase before reverse transcription, targeting 1 to 1000 ng input. Libraries were prepared from skin biopsies and whole blood so that pipeline robustness could be tested in samples in which T cells form a minority population. V trim: 6 bases; J trim: 0 bases; unmatched bases: 17. Per the germline V gene, SGHNT is the CDR1 and YENEEA is the CDR2. Its CDR3 holds 18 amino acids, cysteine through phenylalanine. Of all the DNA, just the CDR3 is kept, 54 bases in frame from base 1.

The receptor chain draws on TRBV11-3 and TRBJ2-7, with TRBD2 identical over 7 junction bases. The source is a female donor in good health. The CDR3 loop reads CASRHWARAGEDSYEQYF. At the DNA level, the sequence is TGTGCCAGCAGGCATTGGGCTCGGGCGGGGGAAGACTCCTACGAGCAGTACTTC.